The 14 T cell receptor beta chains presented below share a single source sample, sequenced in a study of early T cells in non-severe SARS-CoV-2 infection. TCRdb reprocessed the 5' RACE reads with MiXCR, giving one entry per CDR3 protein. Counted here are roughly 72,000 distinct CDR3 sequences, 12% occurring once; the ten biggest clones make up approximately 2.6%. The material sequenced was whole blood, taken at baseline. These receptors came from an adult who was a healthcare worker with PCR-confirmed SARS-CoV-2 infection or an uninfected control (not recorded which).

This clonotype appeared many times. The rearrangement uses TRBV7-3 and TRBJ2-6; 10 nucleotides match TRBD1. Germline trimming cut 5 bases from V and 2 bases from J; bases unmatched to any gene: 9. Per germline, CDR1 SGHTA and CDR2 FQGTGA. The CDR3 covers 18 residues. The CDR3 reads CASSPRQGAVTGANVLTF. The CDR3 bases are TGTGCCAGCAGCCCGCGACAGGGGGCAGTTACTGGGGCCAACGTCCTGACTTTC.

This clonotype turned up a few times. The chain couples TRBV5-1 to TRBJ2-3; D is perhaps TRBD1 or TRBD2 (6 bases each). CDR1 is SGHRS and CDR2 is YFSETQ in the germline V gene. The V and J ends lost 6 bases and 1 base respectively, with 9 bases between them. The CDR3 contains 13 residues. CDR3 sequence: CASNRGRTDTQYF. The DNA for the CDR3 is TGCGCCAGCAATCGGGGGCGCACAGATACGCAGTATTTT.

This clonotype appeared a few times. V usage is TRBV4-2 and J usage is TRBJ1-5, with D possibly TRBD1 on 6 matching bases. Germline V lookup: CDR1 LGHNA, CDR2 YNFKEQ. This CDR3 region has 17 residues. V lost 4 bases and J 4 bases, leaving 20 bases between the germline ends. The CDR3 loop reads CASSRDKGPKGNQPQHF. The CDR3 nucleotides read TGTGCCAGCAGCCGGGACAAGGGCCCTAAGGGGAATCAGCCCCAGCATTTT.

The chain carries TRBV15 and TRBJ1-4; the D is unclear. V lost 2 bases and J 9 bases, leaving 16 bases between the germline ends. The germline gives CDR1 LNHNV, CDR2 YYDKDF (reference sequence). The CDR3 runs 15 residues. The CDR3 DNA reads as TGTGCCACCAGCAGAAATCCCGTGGTTGGGAAAAAACTGTTTTTT. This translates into CATSRNPVVGKKLFF. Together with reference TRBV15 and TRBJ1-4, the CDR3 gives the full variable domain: DAMVIQNPRYQVTQFGKPVTLSCSQTLNHNVMYWYQQKSSQAPKLLFHYYDKDFNNEADTPDNFQSRRPNTSFCFLDIRSPGLGDTAMYLCATSRNPVVGKKLFFGSGTQLSVL.

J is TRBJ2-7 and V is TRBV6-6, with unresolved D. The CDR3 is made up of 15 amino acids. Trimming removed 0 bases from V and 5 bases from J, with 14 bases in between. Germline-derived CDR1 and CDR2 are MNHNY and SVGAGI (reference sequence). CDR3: CASSYSEDPLNEQYF. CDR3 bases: TGTGCCAGCAGTTACTCTGAGGACCCTCTTAACGAGCAGTACTTC.

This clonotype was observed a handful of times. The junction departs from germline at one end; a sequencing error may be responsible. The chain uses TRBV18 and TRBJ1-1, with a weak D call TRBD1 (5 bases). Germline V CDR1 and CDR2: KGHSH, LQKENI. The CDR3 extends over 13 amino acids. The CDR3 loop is CASSATENTEPFF. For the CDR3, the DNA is TGTGCCAGCTCAGCGACAGAAAACACTGAACCTTTCTTT.

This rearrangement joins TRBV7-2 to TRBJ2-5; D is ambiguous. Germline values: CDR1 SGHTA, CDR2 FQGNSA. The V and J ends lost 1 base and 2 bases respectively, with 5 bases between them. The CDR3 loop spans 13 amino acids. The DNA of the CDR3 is TGTGCCAGCAGCTTAGGCCCTCAAGAGACCCAGTACTTC. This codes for CASSLGPQETQYF.

CDR3 region: CASRSVGNLNTEAFF. Written as DNA, the CDR3 is TGTGCCAGCAGATCCGTGGGGAATCTGAACACTGAAGCTTTCTTT. J is TRBJ1-1 and V is TRBV6-6; D unresolved. Per the germline V gene, CDR1 is MNHNY and CDR2 is SVGAGI (reference sequence). V was shortened by 6 bases and J by 0 bases, with 14 bases between the two germline ends. This CDR3 spans 15 amino acids.

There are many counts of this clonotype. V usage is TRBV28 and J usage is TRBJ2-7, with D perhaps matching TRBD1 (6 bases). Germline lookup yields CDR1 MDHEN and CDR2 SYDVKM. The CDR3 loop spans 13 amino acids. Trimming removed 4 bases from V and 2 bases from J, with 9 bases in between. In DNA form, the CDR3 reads TGTGCCAGCAGTTCAGGGGTTACCTACGAGCAGTACTTC. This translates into CASSSGVTYEQYF. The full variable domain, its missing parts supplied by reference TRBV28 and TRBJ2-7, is DVKVTQSSRYLVKRTGEKVFLECVQDMDHENMFWYRQDPGLGLRLIYFSYDVKMKEKGDIPEGYSVSREKKERFSLILESASTNQTSMYLCASSSGVTYEQYFGPGTRLTVT.

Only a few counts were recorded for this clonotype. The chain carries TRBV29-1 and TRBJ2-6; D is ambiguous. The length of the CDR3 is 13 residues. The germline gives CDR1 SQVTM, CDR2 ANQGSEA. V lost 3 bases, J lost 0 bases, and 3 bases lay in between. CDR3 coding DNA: TGCAGCGTTGAGAACTCTGGGGCCAACGTCCTGACTTTC. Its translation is CSVENSGANVLTF. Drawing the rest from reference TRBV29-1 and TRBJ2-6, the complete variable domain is SAVISQKPSRDICQRGTSLTIQCQVDSQVTMMFWYRQQPGQSLTLIATANQGSEATYESGFVIDKFPISRPNLTFSTLTVSNMSPEDSSIYLCSVENSGANVLTFGAGSRLTVL.

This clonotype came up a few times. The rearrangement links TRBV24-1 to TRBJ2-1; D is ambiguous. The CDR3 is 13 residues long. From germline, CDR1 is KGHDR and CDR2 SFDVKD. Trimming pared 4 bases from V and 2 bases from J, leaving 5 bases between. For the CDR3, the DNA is TGTGCCACCAGTGACTCGCCCTACAATGAGCAGTTCTTC. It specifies CATSDSPYNEQFF.

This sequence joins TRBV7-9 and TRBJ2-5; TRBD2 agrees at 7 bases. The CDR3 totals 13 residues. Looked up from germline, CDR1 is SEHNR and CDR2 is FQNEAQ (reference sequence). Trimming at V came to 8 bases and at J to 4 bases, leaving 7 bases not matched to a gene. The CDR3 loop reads CASPSGDGETQYF. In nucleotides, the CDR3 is TGTGCCAGCCCGAGCGGGGACGGAGAGACCCAGTACTTC.

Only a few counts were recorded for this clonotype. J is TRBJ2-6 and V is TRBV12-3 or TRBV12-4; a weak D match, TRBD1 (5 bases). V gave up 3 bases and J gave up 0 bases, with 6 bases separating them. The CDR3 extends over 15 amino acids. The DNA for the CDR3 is TGTGCCAGCAGTTTTAGGGGCTCTGGGGCCAACGTCCTGACTTTC. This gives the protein CASSFRGSGANVLTF.

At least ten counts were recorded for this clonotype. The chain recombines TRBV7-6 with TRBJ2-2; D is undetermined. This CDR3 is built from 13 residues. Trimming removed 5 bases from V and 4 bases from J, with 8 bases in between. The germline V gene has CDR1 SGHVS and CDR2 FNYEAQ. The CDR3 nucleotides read TGTGCCAGCAGCCCTCAGACCACCGGGGAGCTGTTTTTT. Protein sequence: CASSPQTTGELFF.